What follows are 10 T cell receptor beta chains derived from one specimen sequenced in a study of T cells in narcolepsy. Sequenced by immunoSEQ multiplex PCR; TCRdb stores in-frame clones only, minus some. The table lists 20,000 to 30,000 clones, 70% to 85% of them singletons, with 1.1% in the top ten. Sequences were obtained from memory (CD45RA-) CD4+ T cells from blood. The receptors shown here come from a human donor in good health.

This chain joins TRBV5-4 and TRBJ2-7; D unresolved. V was clipped by 4 bases and J by 3 bases, with 17 bases between them. Germline V gene lookup returns CDR1 SGHNT and CDR2 YYREEE (reference sequence). The CDR3 is made up of 15 amino acids. CDR3 in amino acids: CASSGWRDLNYEQYF. CDR3 DNA: TGTGCCAGCAGCGGGTGGAGAGACCTAAACTACGAGCAGTACTTC.

The rearrangement joins TRBV5-1 to TRBJ2-2; D might be TRBD2 (6 bases). CDR1 and CDR2 from the germline V gene are SGHRS and YFSETQ. Trimming cost V 0 bases and J 5 bases, with 8 bases left between them. This CDR3 spans 14 amino acids. In nucleotides, the CDR3 is TGCGCCAGCAGCTTGGATGGGGGGACCGGGGAGCTGTTTTTT. This sequence encodes CASSLDGGTGELFF.

The V gene is TRBV6-5, the J gene TRBJ1-1, with D possibly being TRBD1 (6 bases). CDR3 length equals 16 residues. CDR1 is MNHEY, CDR2 SVGAGI, per germline. The ends were cut back, 2 bases at V and 4 bases at J, with 17 bases in the middle. In DNA form, the CDR3 reads TGTGCCAGCAGTTACCGACGGCCGGGACATTCCACTGAAGCTTTCTTT. It is translated as CASSYRRPGHSTEAFF.

The chain employs TRBV4-3 and TRBJ1-1; no firm D call. The CDR3 sequence is 13 residues long. Trimming took 1 base from V and 3 from J, leaving 6 bases between them. Germline values: CDR1 LGHNA, CDR2 YSLEER. CDR3 bases: TGCGCCAGCAGCCAAGTCAGGTACACTGAAGCTTTCTTT. Protein: CASSQVRYTEAFF.

The V call is TRBV28, the J call TRBJ1-1; D is undetermined. This CDR3 is 16 amino acids long. The germline gives CDR1 MDHEN, CDR2 SYDVKM. Trimming shortened V by 7 bases and J by 3 bases, and 21 bases separated the two germline ends. The CDR3 nucleotides read TGTGCCAGCATCCCAAACCCAGGCGATTTGGACACTGAAGCTTTCTTT. It codes for CASIPNPGDLDTEAFF.

J is TRBJ1-1 and V is TRBV30; D gene unclear. V lost 4 bases and J 7 bases, leaving 10 bases between the germline ends. CDR1 and CDR2 from the germline V gene are GTSNPN and SVGIG (reference sequence). This CDR3 is 11 amino acids long. The DNA of the CDR3 is TGTGCCTGGACCACCTCCTATGAAGCTTTCTTT. This encodes CAWTTSYEAFF.

The rearrangement links TRBV10-3 to TRBJ1-5; tentatively, D is TRBD1 (5 bases). From germline, CDR1 is ENHRY and CDR2 SYGVKD. CDR3 length: 14 residues. Trimming shortened V by 3 bases and J by 5 bases, and 11 bases separated the two germline ends. The CDR3 here is CAISESGGDQPQHF. The CDR3 DNA reads as TGTGCCATCAGTGAATCCGGGGGGGATCAGCCCCAGCATTTT.

Only one count was recorded for this clone. The chain links TRBV15 to TRBJ2-7; D ambiguous. V was clipped by 0 bases and J by 2 bases, with 11 bases between them. The V gene's germline CDR1 is LNHNV and CDR2 YYDKDF (reference sequence). This CDR3 comprises 15 residues. The CDR3 sequence: CATSRDHGSPYEQYF. The CDR3 region has the DNA TGTGCCACCAGCAGAGATCATGGTAGCCCCTACGAGCAGTACTTC. The complete variable domain, with remaining parts taken from reference TRBV15 and TRBJ2-7, reads DAMVIQNPRYQVTQFGKPVTLSCSQTLNHNVMYWYQQKSSQAPKLLFHYYDKDFNNEADTPDNFQSRRPNTSFCFLDIRSPGLGDTAMYLCATSRDHGSPYEQYFGPGTRLTVT.

The chain uses TRBV5-1 and TRBJ2-5; 7 bases are a match to TRBD1. Germline CDR1 and CDR2: SGHRS and YFSETQ. The CDR3 totals 14 residues. V lost 3 bases to trimming and J lost 1 base; unmatched junction nucleotides: 3. This CDR3 is CASSSGQVQETQYF. DNA for the CDR3: TGCGCCAGCAGCTCCGGACAGGTCCAAGAGACCCAGTACTTC.

The chain couples TRBV30 to TRBJ2-5; 13 bases align to TRBD2. This CDR3 region has 13 residues. Trimming removed 3 bases from V and 7 bases from J; junction bases left unmatched: 2. Germline CDR1 reads GTSNPN; CDR2 reads SVGIG (reference sequence). The CDR3 reads CAWRLAGGRTQYF. CDR3 coding DNA: TGTGCCTGGAGACTAGCGGGGGGGCGGACCCAGTACTTC. Full variable domain (missing parts from reference TRBV30 and TRBJ2-5): SQTIHQWPATLVQPVGSPLSLECTVEGTSNPNLYWYRQAAGRGLQLLFYSVGIGQISSEVPQNLSASRPQDRQFILSSKKLLLSDSGFYLCAWRLAGGRTQYFGPGTRLLVL.